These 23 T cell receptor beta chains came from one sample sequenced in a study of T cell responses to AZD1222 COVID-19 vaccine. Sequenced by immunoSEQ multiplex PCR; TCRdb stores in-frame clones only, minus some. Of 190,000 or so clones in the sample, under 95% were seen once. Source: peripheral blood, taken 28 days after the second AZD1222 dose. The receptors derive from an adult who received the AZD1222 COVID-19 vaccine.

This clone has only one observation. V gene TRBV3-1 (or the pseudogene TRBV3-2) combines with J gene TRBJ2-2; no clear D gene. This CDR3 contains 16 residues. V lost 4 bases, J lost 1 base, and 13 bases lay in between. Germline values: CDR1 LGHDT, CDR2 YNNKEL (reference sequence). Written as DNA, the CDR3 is TGTGCCAGCAGCCCCCGCGGCACCCAGAACACCGGGGAGCTGTTTTTT. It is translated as CASSPRGTQNTGELFF.

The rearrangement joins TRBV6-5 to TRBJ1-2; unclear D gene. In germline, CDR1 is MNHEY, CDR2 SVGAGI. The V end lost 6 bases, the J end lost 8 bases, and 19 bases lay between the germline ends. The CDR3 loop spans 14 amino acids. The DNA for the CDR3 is TGTGCCAGCAGCGCCGACCCCATCCGTTTAGGCTACACCTTC. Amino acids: CASSADPIRLGYTF.

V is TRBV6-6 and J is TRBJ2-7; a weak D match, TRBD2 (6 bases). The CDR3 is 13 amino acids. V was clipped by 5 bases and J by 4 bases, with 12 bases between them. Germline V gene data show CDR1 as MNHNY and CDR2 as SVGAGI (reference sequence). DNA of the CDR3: TGTGCCAGCAGTCGGGACGGGACTTACGAGCAGTACTTC. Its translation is CASSRDGTYEQYF.

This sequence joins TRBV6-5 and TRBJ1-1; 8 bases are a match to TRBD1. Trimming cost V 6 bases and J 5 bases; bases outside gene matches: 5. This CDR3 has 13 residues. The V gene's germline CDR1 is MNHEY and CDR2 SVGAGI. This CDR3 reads CASRLTGVTEAFF. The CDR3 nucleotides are TGTGCCAGCAGGCTGACAGGGGTGACTGAAGCTTTCTTT.

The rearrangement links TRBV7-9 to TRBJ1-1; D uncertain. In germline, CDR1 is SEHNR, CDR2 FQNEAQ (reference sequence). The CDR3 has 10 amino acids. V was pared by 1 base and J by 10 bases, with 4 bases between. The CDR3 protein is CASSLDLAFF. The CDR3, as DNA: TGTGCCAGCAGCTTAGATTTAGCTTTCTTT.

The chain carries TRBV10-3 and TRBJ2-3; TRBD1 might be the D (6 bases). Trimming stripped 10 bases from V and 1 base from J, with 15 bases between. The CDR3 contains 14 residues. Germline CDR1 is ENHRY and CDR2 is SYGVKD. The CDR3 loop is CATSGAGGTDTQYF. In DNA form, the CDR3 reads TGTGCCACCTCCGGGGCAGGGGGCACAGATACGCAGTATTTT.

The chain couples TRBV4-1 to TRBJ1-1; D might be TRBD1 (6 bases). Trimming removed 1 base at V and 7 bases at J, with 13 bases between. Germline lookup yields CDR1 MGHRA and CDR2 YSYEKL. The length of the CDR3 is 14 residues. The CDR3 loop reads CASSQGGAIVEAFF. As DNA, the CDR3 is TGCGCCAGCAGCCAAGGGGGGGCAATTGTTGAAGCTTTCTTT.

Here the CDR3 reads CASSSHAGQGNQPQHF. DNA of the CDR3: TGTGCCAGCAGTTCCCACGCCGGACAGGGCAATCAGCCCCAGCATTTT. V is TRBV28 and J is TRBJ1-5; 7 nucleotides align to TRBD1. V was clipped by 4 bases and J by 2 bases; unmatched bases: 8. CDR1 and CDR2 (germline): MDHEN, SYDVKM. The CDR3 is 16 amino acids.

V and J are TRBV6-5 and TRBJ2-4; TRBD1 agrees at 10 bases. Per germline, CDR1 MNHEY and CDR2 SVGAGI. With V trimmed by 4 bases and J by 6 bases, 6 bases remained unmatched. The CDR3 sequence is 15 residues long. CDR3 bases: TGTGCCAGCAGTTCAACCGGGACAGGGGCAAACATTCAGTACTTC. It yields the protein CASSSTGTGANIQYF.

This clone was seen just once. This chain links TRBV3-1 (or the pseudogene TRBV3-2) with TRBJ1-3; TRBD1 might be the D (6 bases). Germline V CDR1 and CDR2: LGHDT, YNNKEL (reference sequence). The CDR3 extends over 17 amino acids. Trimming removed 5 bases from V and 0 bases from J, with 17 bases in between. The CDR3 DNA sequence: TGTGCCAGCAGCTTACGCTGGGGGGACACCTCTGGAAACACCATATATTTT. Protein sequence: CASSLRWGDTSGNTIYF.

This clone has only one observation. The CDR3, as DNA: TGTGCCAGCAGCAAACAGGGGGGTCAGCCCCAGCATTTT. This codes for CASSKQGGQPQHF. The rearrangement links TRBV12-3 or TRBV12-4 to TRBJ1-5, with 8 bases that match TRBD1. The CDR3 is 13 residues long. With 6 bases clipped from V and 6 bases from J, the junction kept 4 bases outside the gene matches.

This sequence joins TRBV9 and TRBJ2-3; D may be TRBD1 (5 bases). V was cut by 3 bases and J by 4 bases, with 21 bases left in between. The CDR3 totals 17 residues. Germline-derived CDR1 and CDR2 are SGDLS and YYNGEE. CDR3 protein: CASSAQGSPLGADTQYF. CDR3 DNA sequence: TGTGCCAGCAGCGCCCAAGGTTCGCCCCTAGGGGCAGATACGCAGTATTTT.

The CDR3 DNA follows: TGCGCCAGCAGCCAGGACAGGGTGAGCGGGGAGCTGTTTTTT. This translates into CASSQDRVSGELFF. The genes are TRBV4-1 and TRBJ2-2; 8 bases map to TRBD1. The J segment lost 7 bases and the V segment lost 3 bases, leaving 4 bases of the junction unmatched. Germline V gives CDR1 MGHRA, CDR2 YSYEKL. This CDR3 comprises 14 residues.

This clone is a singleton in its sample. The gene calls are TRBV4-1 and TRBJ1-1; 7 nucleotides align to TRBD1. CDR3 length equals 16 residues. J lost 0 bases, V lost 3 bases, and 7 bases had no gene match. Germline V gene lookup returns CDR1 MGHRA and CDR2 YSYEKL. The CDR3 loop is CASSHSGGSMNTEAFF. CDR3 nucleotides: TGCGCCAGCAGCCATTCAGGGGGGTCAATGAACACTGAAGCTTTCTTT.

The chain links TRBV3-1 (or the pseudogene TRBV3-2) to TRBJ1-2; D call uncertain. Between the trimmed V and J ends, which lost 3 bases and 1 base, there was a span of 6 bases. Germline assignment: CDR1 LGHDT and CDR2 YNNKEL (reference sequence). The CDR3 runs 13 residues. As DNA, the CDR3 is TGTGCCAGCAGCCAGACCTTTAACTATGGCTACACCTTC. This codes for CASSQTFNYGYTF.

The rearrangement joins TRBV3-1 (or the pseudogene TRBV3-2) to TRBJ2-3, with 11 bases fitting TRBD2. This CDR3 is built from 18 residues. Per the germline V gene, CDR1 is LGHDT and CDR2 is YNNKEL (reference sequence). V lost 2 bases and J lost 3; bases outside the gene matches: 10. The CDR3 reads CASSQLAGGYSGTDTQYF. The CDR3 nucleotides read TGTGCCAGCAGCCAATTAGCGGGGGGGTATTCGGGAACAGATACGCAGTATTTT.

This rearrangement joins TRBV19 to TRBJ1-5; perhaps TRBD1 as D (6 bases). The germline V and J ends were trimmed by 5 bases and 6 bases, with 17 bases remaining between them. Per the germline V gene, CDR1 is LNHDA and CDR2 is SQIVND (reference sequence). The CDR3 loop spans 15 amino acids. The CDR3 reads CASSRQAQRGQPQHF. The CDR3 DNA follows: TGTGCCAGTAGTCGACAGGCCCAACGGGGTCAGCCCCAGCATTTT.

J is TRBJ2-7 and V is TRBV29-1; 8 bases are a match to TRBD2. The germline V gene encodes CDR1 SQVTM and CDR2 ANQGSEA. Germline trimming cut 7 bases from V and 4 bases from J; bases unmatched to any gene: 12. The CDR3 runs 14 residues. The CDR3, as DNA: TGCAGCGGGGGATCAAGCGGGGGAAGGTACGAGCAGTACTTC. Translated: CSGGSSGGRYEQYF.

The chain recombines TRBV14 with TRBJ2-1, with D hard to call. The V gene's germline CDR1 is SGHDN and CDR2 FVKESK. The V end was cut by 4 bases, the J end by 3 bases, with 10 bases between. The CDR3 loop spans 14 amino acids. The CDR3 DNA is TGTGCCAGCAGCCCTCGAGTGAGCTACAATGAGCAGTTCTTC. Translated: CASSPRVSYNEQFF.

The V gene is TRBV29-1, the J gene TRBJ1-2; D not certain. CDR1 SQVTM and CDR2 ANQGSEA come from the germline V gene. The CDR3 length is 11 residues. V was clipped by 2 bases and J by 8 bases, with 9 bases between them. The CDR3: CSVERSSGYTF. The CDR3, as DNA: TGCAGCGTTGAACGATCGAGCGGCTACACCTTC.

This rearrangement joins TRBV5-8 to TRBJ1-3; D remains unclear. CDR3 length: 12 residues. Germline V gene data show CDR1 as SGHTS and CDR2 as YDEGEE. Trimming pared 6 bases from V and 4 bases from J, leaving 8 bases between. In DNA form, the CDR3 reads TGTGCCAGCACGCTGAACGGAAACACCATATATTTT. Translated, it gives CASTLNGNTIYF.

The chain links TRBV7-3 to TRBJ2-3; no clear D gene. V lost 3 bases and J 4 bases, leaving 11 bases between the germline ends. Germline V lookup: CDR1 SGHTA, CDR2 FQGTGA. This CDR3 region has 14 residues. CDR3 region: CASSFALRPDTQYF. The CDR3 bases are TGTGCCAGCAGCTTTGCACTTCGACCAGATACGCAGTATTTT.

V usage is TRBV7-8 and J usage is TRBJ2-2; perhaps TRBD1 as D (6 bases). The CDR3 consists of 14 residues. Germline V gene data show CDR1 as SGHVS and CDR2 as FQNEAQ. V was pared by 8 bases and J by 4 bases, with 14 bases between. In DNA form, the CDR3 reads TGTGCCAGCGAAGGACAGTTGGTCACCGGGGAGCTGTTTTTT. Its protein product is CASEGQLVTGELFF.